A selection of T cell receptor beta chains follows, all from one sample in a study of blood T cells in healthy people across ages. Using its own MiXCR run on the 5' RACE reads, TCRdb lists one record per CDR3 protein. Of about 640,000 distinct CDR3 sequences in the sample, under 65% were seen once. The sequenced sample consisted of blood. The source of these receptors is a man between 60 and 70 years old in good health. The CDR3 runs from the conserved cysteine through the conserved F or W. Fields, in order: clone size, J gene, V gene, D gene, CDR3 DNA, CDR3 protein. D genes are given only for firm matches. Size is omitted from some rows. Given values are once, few, many or a class for expanded clones.

>NA|TRBJ1-2|TRBV5-1|TRBD1
TGCGCCAGCAGCCCCACGCAGGGGGCTAGTGGCTACACCTTC
CASSPTQGASGYTF
>few|TRBJ2-5|TRBV7-6|TRBD2
TGTGCCAGCAGCCCCGGACTAGCGGGGTTCCAAGAGACCCAGTACTTC
CASSPGLAGFQETQYF
>NA|TRBJ2-3|TRBV5-1|TRBD2
TGCGCCAGCAGCACTGGGGCTAGCGGGGACACAGATACGCAGTATTTT
CASSTGASGDTDTQYF
>NA|TRBJ1-1|TRBV5-1|TRBD1
TGCGCCAGCAGCTTGGACGGGACAGATACTGAAGCTTTCTTT
CASSLDGTDTEAFF
>NA|TRBJ2-4|TRBV12-3/TRBV12-4|NA
TGTGCCAGCCTAAGTCTAGCCAAAAACATTCAGTACTTC
CASLSLAKNIQYF
>NA|TRBJ1-1|TRBV28|NA
TGTGCCAGCAGTTTAGAGACGGTAATGAACACTGAAGCTTTCTTT
CASSLETVMNTEAFF
>NA|TRBJ1-4|TRBV7-2|TRBD1
TGTGCCAGCAGCAGACAGGGCCTGGGGAAACTGTTTTTT
CASSRQGLGKLFF
>NA|TRBJ2-1|TRBV28|NA
TGTGCCAGCAGCCGCGCCGGGGCGGGTTCCTACAATGAGCAGTTCTTC
CASSRAGAGSYNEQFF
>once|TRBJ1-2|TRBV10-3|TRBD1
TGTGCCATCAGAGACAGGGGTAACTATGGCTACACCTTC
CAIRDRGNYGYTF
>once|TRBJ2-1|TRBV20-1|TRBD2
TGCAGTGCTAGAGATACCCAAAGCGGGGGGCTTAATGAGCAGTTCTTC
CSARDTQSGGLNEQFF
>few|TRBJ2-3|TRBV11-2|NA
TGTGCCAGCAGCTTTCGAGGTGGGGGGAGCACAGATACGCAGTATTTT
CASSFRGGGSTDTQYF
>NA|TRBJ2-3|TRBV7-9|NA
TGTGCCAGCAGCCACGGGACGTCCAGTACGCAGTATTTT
CASSHGTSSTQYF
>NA|TRBJ1-2|TRBV28|NA
TGTGCCAGCACCCCGGCAGGGGAAGGCTACACCTTC
CASTPAGEGYTF
>NA|TRBJ1-6|TRBV12-3/TRBV12-4|NA
TGTGCCAGCAGTGTGGCGGACGGATCCCTCCACTTT
CASSVADGSLHF
>NA|TRBJ1-2|TRBV6-5|TRBD1
TGTGCCAGCAGGAACAGGGGACCCACTAACTATGGCTACACCTTC
CASRNRGPTNYGYTF
>NA|TRBJ1-4|TRBV7-9|NA
TGTGCCAGCAGCTTTTGGCAGGGAGACGAAAAACTGTTTTTT
CASSFWQGDEKLFF
>few|TRBJ2-5|TRBV9|TRBD1
TGTGCCAGCAGCCTTCGGGACAGGGGAAGGGGAGAGACCCAGTACTTC
CASSLRDRGRGETQYF
>NA|TRBJ1-2|TRBV6-1|NA
TGTGCCAGCAGTGAAGGACTAGATCTTAACTATGGCTACACCTTC
CASSEGLDLNYGYTF
>few|TRBJ2-5|TRBV25-1|TRBD1
TGTGCCAGCAGTGCCCTTGACAGGGTGGAGGAGACCCAGTACTTC
CASSALDRVEETQYF
>NA|TRBJ2-3|TRBV9|NA
TGTGCCAGCAGCGTAGGTCGGGTCTCAGATACGCAGTATTTT
CASSVGRVSDTQYF
>NA|TRBJ1-6|TRBV20-1|TRBD1
TGCAGTGCTACAGGGGGCTTCTATAATTCACCCCTCCACTTT
CSATGGFYNSPLHF
>once|TRBJ2-7|TRBV20-1|NA
TGCAGTGCTAGAGATCCCGCCACGACGAACTCCTACGAGCAGTACTTC
CSARDPATTNSYEQYF
>few|TRBJ2-1|TRBV7-2|TRBD1
TGTGCCAGCAGCTCGATTCCGGGACAGGGGTACTACAATGAGCAGTTCTTC
CASSSIPGQGYYNEQFF
>few|TRBJ2-7|TRBV2|NA
TGTGCCAGCAGCTCGGGATTCTCCTACGAGCAGTACTTC
CASSSGFSYEQYF
>NA|TRBJ2-1|TRBV20-1|TRBD2
TGCAGTGCTAGGGATCTAGCGGGGGGCTTATACAATGAGCAGTTCTTC
CSARDLAGGLYNEQFF
>once|TRBJ2-1|TRBV7-9|NA
TGTGCCAGCAGCTTAGAACATGAGCAGTTCTTC
CASSLEHEQFF
>NA|TRBJ1-2|TRBV20-1|NA
TGCAGTGCTAGAACGGGGGGCGGCTACACCTTC
CSARTGGGYTF
>NA|TRBJ1-5|TRBV12-3/TRBV12-4|TRBD1
TGTGCCAGCAGTAGACAGGGGCAAGATCAGCCCCAGCATTTT
CASSRQGQDQPQHF
>once|TRBJ1-6|TRBV6-1|NA
TGTGCCAGCAAGGGTAGCGTCTCCTATAATTCACCCCTCCACTTT
CASKGSVSYNSPLHF
>NA|TRBJ2-3|TRBV2|NA
TGTGCCAGCAGTGTTGGCTATCGTCCAGATACGCAGTATTTT
CASSVGYRPDTQYF
>NA|TRBJ2-7|TRBV2|NA
TGTGCCAGCGTCCTATCCTACGAGCAGTACTTC
CASVLSYEQYF
>NA|TRBJ1-6|TRBV27|NA
TGTGCCAGCAGTTGGGGGGAAACTAATTCACCCCTCCACTTT
CASSWGETNSPLHF
>NA|TRBJ2-5|TRBV28|NA
TGTGCCAGCAGTCCCGCCCAATATCAAGAGACCCAGTACTTC
CASSPAQYQETQYF
>NA|TRBJ2-5|TRBV5-1|TRBD2
TGCGCCAGCAGCCGGACGGGGGGTTACCAAGAGACCCAGTACTTC
CASSRTGGYQETQYF
>once|TRBJ2-5|TRBV29-1|TRBD1
TGCAGCGTCTCGTTAACAGGGGTCCGGGAGACCCAGTACTTC
CSVSLTGVRETQYF
>NA|TRBJ2-1|TRBV11-1|TRBD2
TGTGCCAGCAGCGATGAGACTAGCGGGGGGGCCGATGAGCAGTTCTTC
CASSDETSGGADEQFF
>once|TRBJ2-1|TRBV27|NA
TGTGCCAGCAGGGGGACCCACAATGAGCAGTTCTTC
CASRGTHNEQFF
>NA|TRBJ1-1|TRBV10-3|NA
TGTGCCATCAGCGCACTGAACACTGAAGCTTTCTTT
CAISALNTEAFF
>NA|TRBJ2-7|TRBV11-2|NA
TGTGCCAGCAGCTTAGATGGCGGGGCCCTTGCCTACGAGCAGTACTTC
CASSLDGGALAYEQYF
>few|TRBJ1-6|TRBV28|NA
TGTGCCAGCAGCCGGGGGCGAGGTTCACCCCTCCACTTT
CASSRGRGSPLHF
>NA|TRBJ2-1|TRBV7-2|TRBD2
TGTGCCAGCAGCTTAGACGCTAGCGGGGGGTACAATGAGCAGTTCTTC
CASSLDASGGYNEQFF
>NA|TRBJ2-3|TRBV3-1|NA
TGTGCCAGCAGCCAAGGGCGGGTCGGGAGCCCAGATACGCAGTATTTT
CASSQGRVGSPDTQYF
>few|TRBJ2-7|TRBV4-2|NA
TGTGCCAGCAGCCAAGATCGGGGATATCACGAGCAGTACTTC
CASSQDRGYHEQYF
>NA|TRBJ2-1|TRBV6-6|NA
TGTGCCAGCAGGCCTGGGGGAGTTGAGCAGTTCTTC
CASRPGGVEQFF
>few|TRBJ2-3|TRBV12-3/TRBV12-4|TRBD2
TGTGCCAGCAGTTCCGACCCATACTCGGGGGGTGGAAATACGCAGTATTTT
CASSSDPYSGGGNTQYF
>NA|TRBJ2-6|TRBV9|TRBD1
TGTGCCAGCAGCCCGAAAGGGACAGGGTACTTTGGGGCCAACGTCCTGACTTTC
CASSPKGTGYFGANVLTF
>NA|TRBJ2-2|TRBV12-3/TRBV12-4|NA
TGTGCCAGCAGTTTTCACCGTAACACCGGGGAGCTGTTTTTT
CASSFHRNTGELFF
>NA|TRBJ1-5|TRBV3-1|TRBD1
TGTGCCAGCAGCCAGACCGGGACAGCTAATCAGCCCCAGCATTTT
CASSQTGTANQPQHF
>NA|TRBJ1-1|TRBV12-3/TRBV12-4|NA
TGTGCCAGCAGTTTTATTGTCAGGGTGAACACTGAAGCTTTCTTT
CASSFIVRVNTEAFF
>NA|TRBJ1-4|TRBV7-2|NA
TGTGCCAGCAGCCCGGGCAGCTTTAATGAAAAACTGTTTTTT
CASSPGSFNEKLFF
>few|TRBJ2-7|TRBV3-1|NA
TGTGCCAGCAGCCAAACCGCCTCGGGCGAGCAGTACTTC
CASSQTASGEQYF
>once|TRBJ1-2|TRBV5-1|NA
TGCGCCAGCAGCCCCGGGACTCCGTCGTGGGGCTACACCTTC
CASSPGTPSWGYTF
>NA|TRBJ1-1|TRBV4-1|NA
TGCGCCAGCAGCCAAGTTGACGGAGGGGTATCTGAAACTTTCTTT
CASSQVDGGVSETFF
>NA|TRBJ2-7|TRBV5-1|TRBD1
TGCGCCAGCAGCTCTTCGACAGGGGTCGGGTACGAGCAGTACTTC
CASSSSTGVGYEQYF
>NA|TRBJ2-3|TRBV7-9|TRBD2
TGTGCCAGCAGCTTTGGGACTAGCTCAGCAGATACGCAGTATTTT
CASSFGTSSADTQYF